Listed here are 5 T cell receptor beta chains from one sample, sequenced in a study of regulatory T cells in long-lasting Graves disease. Time point reported: newly diagnosed GD, antithyroid drugs for less than 3 months. From PBMCs, RNA was extracted and then used to make the TCR library. With iRepertoire HTBI primers and Arm-PCR of CDR3 regions, TCR beta libraries were built. TCRdb re-called the multiplex PCR reads through MiXCR, storing one row per CDR3 protein. This sample has a few hundred thousand distinct CDR3 sequences, with about 15% found just once. These data were also filed under a second study, of T cells in Graves' hyperthyroidism and ophthalmopathy.

The sample here was peripheral blood mononuclear cells (PBMCs), taken at new diagnosis, from a patient treated with antithyroid drugs. All receptors derive from a woman in her thirties or forties with Graves disease.

This clonotype was observed a few times. This sequence joins TRBV7-9 and TRBJ2-2; 11 nucleotides line up with TRBD1. In germline, CDR1 is SEHNR, CDR2 FQNEAQ (reference sequence). The V segment lost 3 bases and the J segment 6 bases; nucleotides outside the gene matches: 9. The CDR3 is 17 amino acids. The CDR3 DNA is TGTGCCAGCAGCTTCCCCGTGGGGACAGGGGGATCCGGGGAGCTGTTTTTT. It translates to CASSFPVGTGGSGELFF.

As to this clonotype: A read error may account for a junction end that differs from germline. This chain connects TRBV4-1 to TRBJ2-2; TRBD2 might be the D (6 bases). CDR1 MGHRA and CDR2 YSYEKL come from the germline V gene. The CDR3 spans 16 residues. In DNA form, the CDR3 reads TGCGCCAGCAGCCATGGGCGTGGAGCGGGCACCAGGGAGCTGTTTTTT. Translating it yields CASSHGRGAGTRELFF.

This clonotype was observed at least ten times. The chain has TRBV27 and TRBJ2-7; TRBD2 aligns across 7 bases. The CDR3 spans 17 residues. After removal of 0 bases from V and 5 bases from J, the junction contained 13 bases not matched to a gene. In germline, CDR1 is MNHEY, CDR2 SMNVEV (reference sequence). This CDR3 is CASSLSGSWREFDEQYF. The DNA for the CDR3 is TGTGCCAGCAGTTTATCGGGGTCCTGGCGGGAGTTCGACGAGCAGTACTTC.

This clonotype was recorded a few times. The chain recombines TRBV7-8 with TRBJ2-7; TRBD1 matches at 8 bases. Trimming cost V 4 bases and J 2 bases; bases outside gene matches: 7. Looked up from germline, CDR1 is SGHVS and CDR2 is FQNEAQ. The CDR3 spans 15 residues. CDR3 coding DNA: TGTGCCAGCAGCTCTGGACAGGGAACAACCTACGAGCAGTACTTC. Amino acids: CASSSGQGTTYEQYF.

In its sample, this clonotype was seen a few times. The V and J genes are TRBV2 and TRBJ2-2; 15 positions agree with TRBD2. The ends lost 2 bases at V and 4 bases at J; junction bases unmatched: 8. Germline V lookup: CDR1 SNHLY, CDR2 FYNNEI. This CDR3 comprises 19 residues. CDR3 in amino acids: CASSEIRTSGRGITGELFF. The CDR3 DNA reads as TGTGCCAGCAGTGAAATTAGGACTAGCGGGAGGGGTATCACCGGGGAGCTGTTTTTT.